The 21 T cell receptor beta chains below come from one sample, sequenced in a study of T cell responses to AZD1222 COVID-19 vaccine. Repertoires were generated with immunoSEQ multiplex PCR, while TCRdb's copy carries only in-frame clones and drops some. Here the sample spans about 19,000 clones, 75% to 85% being singletons. Sequencing used peripheral blood, obtained 28 days after the second AZD1222 dose. These receptors were taken from an adult who received the AZD1222 COVID-19 vaccine.

The chain is built from TRBV6-5 and TRBJ1-6; TRBD1 matches 8 bases. Trimming cost V 7 bases and J 8 bases; bases outside gene matches: 10. In germline, CDR1 is MNHEY, CDR2 SVGAGI. This CDR3 contains 15 residues. CDR3 protein: CASTQQGVRDSPLHF. CDR3 in DNA: TGTGCCAGCACCCAACAGGGGGTACGCGATTCACCCCTCCACTTT.

This clone was recorded only once. V gene TRBV30 combines with J gene TRBJ2-2; unclear D gene. In germline, CDR1 is GTSNPN, CDR2 SVGIG (reference sequence). Trimming removed 0 bases from V and 5 bases from J, with 13 bases in between. This CDR3 has 15 amino acids. The CDR3 here is CAWSVNLMLTGELFF. The CDR3 region has the DNA TGTGCCTGGAGTGTGAATTTAATGTTAACCGGGGAGCTGTTTTTT.

As concerns this clone: Distinct nucleotide sequences in the sample also encode this CDR3. V gene TRBV20-1 combines with J gene TRBJ2-1, with D unclear. This CDR3 is 11 amino acids long. Germline V gene lookup returns CDR1 DFQATT and CDR2 SNEGSKA (reference sequence). Trimming shortened V by 0 bases and J by 10 bases, and 7 bases separated the two germline ends. The CDR3 reads CSARDYPEQFF. CDR3 nucleotides: TGCAGTGCTAGAGATTACCCAGAGCAGTTCTTC.

This clone was detected a few times. The V call is TRBV30, the J call TRBJ1-6, with 7 bases aligning to TRBD1. With 2 bases clipped from V and 5 bases from J, the junction kept 6 bases outside the gene matches. This CDR3 has 15 residues. Germline V gene sequence: CDR1 GTSNPN, CDR2 SVGIG (reference sequence). CDR3 coding DNA: TGTGCCTGGAGTCCGCCGGGACAGAATAATTCACCCCTCCACTTT. It specifies CAWSPPGQNNSPLHF.

The chain couples TRBV5-1 to TRBJ1-2, with D perhaps TRBD1 (5 bases). V was clipped by 4 bases and J by 1 base, with 11 bases between them. Germline-derived CDR1 and CDR2 are SGHRS and YFSETQ. There are 14 residues in the CDR3. The CDR3 reads CASSLRVDNYGYTF. CDR3 in DNA: TGCGCCAGCAGCCTCAGGGTGGATAACTATGGCTACACCTTC.

This chain joins TRBV28 and TRBJ2-1; tentative D call: TRBD2 (5 bases). Germline V gene data show CDR1 as MDHEN and CDR2 as SYDVKM. V lost 3 bases, J lost 1 base, and 13 bases lay in between. The CDR3 has 16 residues. CDR3 loop: CASSLDSFGSYNEQFF. For the CDR3, the DNA is TGTGCCAGCAGTTTGGACTCCTTCGGTTCCTACAATGAGCAGTTCTTC.

The chain links TRBV7-2 to TRBJ2-1; D is ambiguous. This CDR3 contains 12 residues. The V gene lost 5 bases and the J gene lost 5 bases, with 7 bases spanning the gap. Germline V gene data show CDR1 as SGHTA and CDR2 as FQGNSA. The CDR3: CASSIQNNEQFF. The CDR3 DNA sequence: TGTGCCAGCAGCATACAGAACAATGAGCAGTTCTTC.

The chain is built from TRBV7-2 and TRBJ1-5, with 7 bases matching TRBD1. The junction had 3 bases not matched to a gene; V was cut back by 4 bases and J by 3 bases. This CDR3 is built from 14 residues. Germline CDR1 SGHTA, CDR2 FQGNSA. CDR3: CASSSGQTNQPQHF. In DNA form, the CDR3 reads TGTGCCAGCAGCTCGGGACAGACCAATCAGCCCCAGCATTTT. The full variable domain, with the rest looked up from reference TRBV7-2 and TRBJ1-5, is GAGVSQSPSNKVTEKGKDVELRCDPISGHTALYWYRQSLGQGLEFLIYFQGNSAPDKSGLPSDRFSAERTGGSVSTLTIQRTQQEDSAVYLCASSSGQTNQPQHFGDGTRLSIL.

CDR3 coding DNA: TGTGCCACCAGCCTACGGACAGAGGAAGATGAAAAACTGTTTTTT. Its translation is CATSLRTEEDEKLFF. This chain links TRBV15 with TRBJ1-4; D possibly corresponds to TRBD1 (6 bases). V was clipped by 5 bases and J by 6 bases, with 16 bases between them. CDR3 length: 15 amino acids. Germline V gene data show CDR1 as LNHNV and CDR2 as YYDKDF (reference sequence).

This rearrangement joins TRBV30 to TRBJ2-3; D perhaps matches TRBD2 (6 bases). With 3 bases removed from V and 10 bases from J, the gap between germline ends came to 17 bases. The length of the CDR3 is 13 residues. CDR1 is GTSNPN, CDR2 SVGIG, per germline (reference sequence). CDR3 nucleotide sequence: TGTGCCTGGAGCCCGACGGGAGTCATTGCGCAGTATTTT. Its translation is CAWSPTGVIAQYF.

The rearrangement uses TRBV7-9 and TRBJ2-5; D may match TRBD1 or TRBD2 (7 bases each). V lost 4 bases, J lost 2 bases, and 14 bases lay in between. The CDR3 loop spans 15 amino acids. Germline CDR1 SEHNR, CDR2 FQNEAQ (reference sequence). The CDR3 protein is CASSWQGGQQETQYF. As DNA, the CDR3 is TGTGCCAGCAGCTGGCAGGGGGGGCAACAAGAGACCCAGTACTTC.

The rearrangement links TRBV25-1 to TRBJ2-5; 7 bases are a match to TRBD1. J was trimmed by 5 bases and V by 8 bases; bases with no gene match: 11. CDR1 is MGHDK, CDR2 SYGVNS, per germline. CDR3 length: 14 residues. CDR3 nucleotide sequence: TGTGCCAGCCGTGGGACAGCATCTCCGGAGACCCAGTACTTC. Translated: CASRGTASPETQYF.

The chain is built from TRBV4-1 and TRBJ1-6, with D unclear. The CDR3 is 17 amino acids. V shed 0 bases and J shed 6 bases, with 15 bases lying between them. Germline CDR1 reads MGHRA; CDR2 reads YSYEKL. The CDR3 DNA follows: TGCGCCAGCAGCCAAGAAATGCTACGGGGATTTAATTCACCCCTCCACTTT. This sequence encodes CASSQEMLRGFNSPLHF.

This clone was detected only once. The rearrangement links TRBV2 to TRBJ2-3; 7 bases are a match to TRBD2. Trimming cost V 4 bases and J 2 bases; bases outside gene matches: 9. The CDR3 runs to 16 residues. Germline V CDR1 and CDR2: SNHLY, FYNNEI. The CDR3: CASSVGYSGPTDTQYF. As DNA, the CDR3 is TGTGCCAGCAGTGTCGGGTATAGCGGGCCCACAGATACGCAGTATTTT.

V usage is TRBV4-1 and J usage is TRBJ2-1; TRBD2 matches 7 bases. The germline CDR1 and CDR2 sequences are MGHRA and YSYEKL. Losses at the gene ends were 0 bases for V and 6 bases for J; bases not matched to a gene: 5. This CDR3 comprises 15 residues. The CDR3, as DNA: TGCGCCAGCAGCCAAGATCGGACTAGTACCAATGAGCAGTTCTTC. This sequence encodes CASSQDRTSTNEQFF.

The V gene is TRBV5-5, the J gene TRBJ2-2, with no clear D. Per the germline V gene, CDR1 is SGHKS and CDR2 is YYEKEE (reference sequence). Trimming pared 0 bases from V and 6 bases from J, leaving 6 bases between. The CDR3 covers 13 residues. The CDR3: CASSLGGPGELFF. The CDR3 DNA sequence: TGTGCCAGCAGCTTGGGGGGTCCCGGGGAGCTGTTTTTT.

The V gene is TRBV18, the J gene TRBJ1-5; D is unclear. The germline V gene has CDR1 KGHSH and CDR2 LQKENI. V lost 2 bases and J 3 bases, leaving 8 bases between the germline ends. CDR3 size: 14 residues. The CDR3 DNA is TGTGCCAGCTCACCAGGGGATATCAATCAGCCCCAGCATTTT. Translating gives CASSPGDINQPQHF.

The DNA of the CDR3 is TGTGCCAGTAGTATACTGGGCAGGGCGAACACTGAAGCTTTCTTT. Translation gives CASSILGRANTEAFF. V and J are TRBV19 and TRBJ1-1; a weak D match, TRBD1 (5 bases). V gave up 2 bases and J gave up 1 base, with 11 bases separating them. Germline values: CDR1 LNHDA, CDR2 SQIVND (reference sequence). The CDR3 is 15 residues long. Based on the CDR3 plus reference TRBV19 and TRBJ1-1, the full variable domain is DGGITQSPKYLFRKEGQNVTLSCEQNLNHDAMYWYRQDPGQGLRLIYYSQIVNDFQKGDIAEGYSVSREKKESFPLTVTSAQKNPTAFYLCASSILGRANTEAFFGQGTRLTVV.

On this clone: Other DNA variants within this sample encode the same CDR3. The chain couples TRBV6-5 to TRBJ1-1; a weak D match, TRBD1 (5 bases). Germline assignment: CDR1 MNHEY and CDR2 SVGAGI. The CDR3 runs 15 residues. V lost 0 bases to trimming and J lost 1 base, with 9 bases between them. The CDR3 loop reads CASSYSLGGNTEAFF. As DNA, the CDR3 is TGTGCCAGCAGTTACTCGCTGGGGGGGAACACTGAAGCTTTCTTT.

The chain joins TRBV19 to TRBJ2-7; D might be TRBD1 or TRBD2, each matching 5 bases. The V end was cut by 10 bases, the J end by 2 bases, with 18 bases between. This CDR3 comprises 14 residues. CDR1 and CDR2 from the germline V gene are LNHDA and SQIVND (reference sequence). The CDR3 loop is CATSFRGRTYEQYF. The CDR3 DNA sequence: TGTGCCACCTCATTCCGGGGCAGAACCTACGAGCAGTACTTC. The variable domain in full, completed from reference TRBV19 and TRBJ2-7, reads DGGITQSPKYLFRKEGQNVTLSCEQNLNHDAMYWYRQDPGQGLRLIYYSQIVNDFQKGDIAEGYSVSREKKESFPLTVTSAQKNPTAFYLCATSFRGRTYEQYFGPGTRLTVT.

The J gene is TRBJ2-5, the V gene TRBV9; the D is unclear. Germline CDR1 and CDR2: SGDLS and YYNGEE. This CDR3 spans 16 amino acids. Trimming shortened V by 2 bases and J by 3 bases, and 17 bases separated the two germline ends. The CDR3 spells CASSVTNGQFEETQYF. CDR3 sequence (DNA): TGTGCCAGCAGCGTTACTAACGGGCAGTTTGAAGAGACCCAGTACTTC.